The 5 T cell receptor beta chains below were found in one sample sequenced in a study of blood T cell repertoires in COVID-19. Profiling relied on immunoSEQ multiplex PCR, and the TCRdb table lists in-frame clones only, not all of them. This table has approximately 240,000 clones, approximately 86% appearing once. The specimen was peripheral blood. All receptors derive from a woman in her 30s who had recovered from COVID-19.

For the CDR3, the DNA is TGCGCCAGCACCGACCGATCTAGCGGGGATGAGCAGTTCTTC. Translated, it gives CASTDRSSGDEQFF. The chain carries TRBV5-1 and TRBJ2-1; 9 bases match TRBD2. CDR3 length: 14 amino acids. Germline V gene data show CDR1 as SGHRS and CDR2 as YFSETQ. Losses at the gene ends were 6 bases for V and 8 bases for J; bases not matched to a gene: 9.

This chain connects TRBV6-2 or TRBV6-3 to TRBJ2-5, with 13 bases fitting TRBD2. V lost 4 bases, J lost 5 bases, and 7 bases stayed unmatched. CDR3 length: 16 amino acids. CDR1 is MNHEY and CDR2 is SVGEGT in the germline V gene. The CDR3: CASSSLTSGGFETQYF. The CDR3 DNA reads TGTGCCAGCAGTTCCTTGACTAGCGGGGGGTTTGAGACCCAGTACTTC.

The V and J genes are TRBV4-1 and TRBJ1-5, with TRBD1 matching 10 bases. Germline V gene lookup returns CDR1 MGHRA and CDR2 YSYEKL. The CDR3 length is 17 residues. V was pared by 3 bases and J by 6 bases, with 11 bases of the junction left unmatched. CDR3 sequence (DNA): TGCGCCAGCAGCCACATTTTCGGCCGGGACAGGGGTCAGCCCCAGCATTTT. Translating it yields CASSHIFGRDRGQPQHF.

The chain has TRBV7-3 and TRBJ2-4; TRBD2 might be the D (7 bases). The CDR3 contains 18 residues. V dropped 5 bases and J dropped 0 bases, with 20 bases sitting between them. Germline V gene data show CDR1 as SGHTA and CDR2 as FQGTGA. The DNA for the CDR3 is TGTGCCAGCAGCCACTATTCCAGGGGAGGGCGAGCCAAAAACATTCAGTACTTC. Its protein is CASSHYSRGGRAKNIQYF.

This sequence joins TRBV19 and TRBJ2-7; TRBD1 matches 7 bases. The CDR3 is made up of 15 amino acids. Per germline, CDR1 LNHDA and CDR2 SQIVND (reference sequence). Trimming took 4 bases from V and 2 from J; bases not matched to a gene: 8. CDR3 sequence reads: CASSTLTQGPYEQYF. CDR3 DNA sequence: TGTGCCAGTAGTACCCTGACACAGGGGCCCTACGAGCAGTACTTC.